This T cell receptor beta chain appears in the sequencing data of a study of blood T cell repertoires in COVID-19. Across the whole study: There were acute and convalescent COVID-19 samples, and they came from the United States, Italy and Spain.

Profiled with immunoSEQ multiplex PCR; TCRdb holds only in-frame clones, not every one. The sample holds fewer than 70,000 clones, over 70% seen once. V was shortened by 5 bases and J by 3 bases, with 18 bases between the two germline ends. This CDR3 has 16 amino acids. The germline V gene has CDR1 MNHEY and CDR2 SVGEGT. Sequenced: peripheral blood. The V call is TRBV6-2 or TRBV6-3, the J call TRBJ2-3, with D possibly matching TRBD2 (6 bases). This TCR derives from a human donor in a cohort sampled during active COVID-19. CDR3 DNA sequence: TGTGCCAGCAGTCCGGACTACCCGAAGGATACAGATACGCAGTATTTT. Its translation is CASSPDYPKDTDTQYF.